What follows are 25 T cell receptor beta chains derived from one specimen sequenced in a study of cytomegalovirus exposure and HLA in healthy donors. The primer mix had 60 Vbeta and 13 Jbeta primers. Using immunoSEQ multiplex PCR, the repertoire was profiled, and TCRdb retains in-frame clones only, with some absent. The repertoire holds around 97,000 clones, with 55% to 80% as singletons. Material: PBMCs. Receptor source: a man aged 35 to 55 in good health and CMV-seronegative.

The CDR3, as DNA: TGTGCCAGCAGCTTAGCAGGACAGGGGTACGGCTACACCTTC. It translates to CASSLAGQGYGYTF. The chain couples TRBV7-9 to TRBJ1-2, with 9 bases aligning to TRBD1. The CDR3 contains 14 residues. Unmatched junction bases numbered 4, after V lost 0 bases and J lost 8 bases. The germline gives CDR1 SEHNR, CDR2 FQNEAQ (reference sequence).

The chain recombines TRBV2 with TRBJ2-5, with 9 bases fitting TRBD2. The J call could be wrong; TRBJ2-7 is a better fit for the DNA end. This CDR3 spans 15 amino acids. Germline CDR1 reads SNHLY; CDR2 reads FYNNEI. For the CDR3, the DNA is TGTGCCAGCACAAGACTAGCGGACCGCTCCTACGAGCAGTACTTC. Protein: CASTRLADRSYEQYF.

This clone was detected only a few times. The V call is TRBV2, the J call TRBJ2-3; no clear D gene. The CDR3 consists of 13 residues. Per germline, CDR1 SNHLY and CDR2 FYNNEI. The V gene lost 5 bases and the J gene lost 0 bases, with 6 bases spanning the gap. The CDR3 DNA reads TGTGCCAGCAGTTTTGAGAGCACAGATACGCAGTATTTT. This encodes CASSFESTDTQYF. Full variable domain (rest looked up from reference TRBV2 and TRBJ2-3): EPEVTQTPSHQVTQMGQEVILRCVPISNHLYFYWYRQILGQKVEFLVSFYNNEISEKSEIFDDQFSVERPDGSNFTLKIRSTKLEDSAMYFCASSFESTDTQYFGPGTRLTVL.

The J gene is TRBJ2-1, the V gene TRBV7-9; 15 bases match TRBD2. The CDR3 totals 16 residues. Per germline, CDR1 SEHNR and CDR2 FQNEAQ (reference sequence). Trimming cost V 2 bases and J 6 bases; bases outside gene matches: 2. The CDR3 sequence is CASSLRTSGGANEQFF. The CDR3 DNA follows: TGTGCCAGCAGCTTAAGGACTAGCGGGGGGGCCAATGAGCAGTTCTTC. The variable domain in full, with the rest retrieved from reference TRBV7-9 and TRBJ2-1, is DTGVSQNPRHKITKRGQNVTFRCDPISEHNRLYWYRQTLGQGPEFLTYFQNEAQLEKSRLLSDRFSAERPKGSFSTLEIQRTEQGDSAMYLCASSLRTSGGANEQFFGPGTRLTVL.

The chain combines TRBV5-1 with TRBJ2-2; TRBD2 matches 7 bases. Germline trimming cut 4 bases from V and 5 bases from J; bases unmatched to any gene: 8. The CDR3 has 15 residues. Germline V CDR1 and CDR2: SGHRS, YFSETQ. CDR3 in DNA: TGCGCCAGCAGCAACACGGGACTATCGACCGGGGAGCTGTTTTTT. This translates into CASSNTGLSTGELFF.

The rearrangement uses TRBV6-1 and TRBJ1-6, with a tentative D call TRBD1 (5 bases). Trimming took off 8 bases at V and 3 bases at J, with 11 bases between the two ends. Germline lookup yields CDR1 MNHNS and CDR2 SASEGT. The CDR3 runs 14 residues. CDR3 nucleotides: TGTGCCAGCGGTGTGGGGGGCTATAATTCACCCCTCCACTTT. Its protein product is CASGVGGYNSPLHF.

The V and J genes are TRBV11-2 and TRBJ1-1; possible D gene TRBD1, 6 bases. The V gene's germline CDR1 is SGHAT and CDR2 FQNNGV. The CDR3 contains 15 residues. V was cut by 5 bases and J by 1 base, with 14 bases left in between. The CDR3 region is CASSLNEGGNTEAFF. The CDR3 coding sequence is TGTGCCAGCAGCCTCAATGAAGGGGGGAACACTGAAGCTTTCTTT.

The genes are TRBV29-1 and TRBJ2-2; a possible D gene is TRBD1 (6 bases). V was cut by 4 bases and J by 3 bases, with 9 bases left in between. The CDR3 has 13 amino acids. Germline V lookup: CDR1 SQVTM, CDR2 ANQGSEA. DNA for the CDR3: TGCAGCGTTGTTTGGGGGCACACCGGGGAGCTGTTTTTT. Amino acid sequence: CSVVWGHTGELFF.

The chain uses TRBV4-3 and TRBJ2-5; TRBD2 matches at 11 bases. V lost 3 bases and J lost 12; bases outside the gene matches: 6. CDR3 length equals 13 residues. CDR1 is LGHNA, CDR2 YSLEER, per germline. The CDR3 DNA follows: TGCGCCAGCAGCCATGGGACTAGCGGCCCTAAGTACTTC. Its translation is CASSHGTSGPKYF.

This clone was observed a few times. The V gene is TRBV5-8, the J gene TRBJ2-7; 7 bases map to TRBD1. After removal of 2 bases from V and 6 bases from J, the junction contained 8 bases not matched to a gene. Germline V CDR1 and CDR2: SGHTS, YDEGEE. The length of the CDR3 is 14 residues. The CDR3 coding sequence is TGTGCCAGCAGCTTACGACAGGGTAAAAGCGAGCAGTACTTC. Protein: CASSLRQGKSEQYF.

The chain uses TRBV10-3 and TRBJ2-3; 8 bases line up with TRBD2. CDR1 and CDR2 from the germline V gene are ENHRY and SYGVKD. The CDR3 runs 15 residues. Trimming took 7 bases from V and 0 from J; bases not matched to a gene: 6. CDR3 protein: CAIMGQRGSTDTQYF. The CDR3 DNA reads as TGTGCCATCATGGGCCAGCGGGGGAGCACAGATACGCAGTATTTT.

The chain uses TRBV12-5 and TRBJ2-2, with TRBD1 matching over 8 bases. The germline V gene has CDR1 LGHNT and CDR2 FRNRAP. This CDR3 comprises 16 residues. The junction had 9 bases not matched to a gene; V was cut back by 2 bases and J by 7 bases. CDR3 nucleotide sequence: TGTGCTAGTGGTTTGTCAGGGGGCGAATTTGGCGGGGAGCTGTTTTTT. It encodes CASGLSGGEFGGELFF.

This chain connects TRBV5-6 to TRBJ2-3, with TRBD1 as a possible D gene (7 bases). The CDR3 has 16 residues. Germline CDR1 SGHDT, CDR2 YYEEEE. V was pared by 2 bases and J by 3 bases, with 16 bases between. The CDR3, as DNA: TGTGCCAGCAGCTTTCGGAGGGGGCTTCCGACAGATACGCAGTATTTT. It encodes CASSFRRGLPTDTQYF.

The chain combines TRBV4-2 with TRBJ2-3; no clear D gene. This CDR3 is built from 15 residues. Trimming removed 1 base from V and 0 bases from J, with 8 bases in between. Germline CDR1 reads LGHNA; CDR2 reads YNFKEQ. CDR3 in DNA: TGTGCCAGCAGCCAAGTCCGGTCTAGCACAGATACGCAGTATTTT. As protein: CASSQVRSSTDTQYF.

The chain uses TRBV4-3 and TRBJ1-4; TRBD1 aligns across 7 bases. This CDR3 spans 15 amino acids. V lost 1 base and J lost 4; bases outside the gene matches: 3. Looked up from germline, CDR1 is LGHNA and CDR2 is YSLEER. CDR3 amino acids: CASSQVTGINEKLFF. In DNA form, the CDR3 reads TGCGCCAGCAGCCAAGTGACAGGGATTAATGAAAAACTGTTTTTT.

The chain has TRBV9 and TRBJ2-7, with 8 bases matching TRBD2. This CDR3 is 12 amino acids long. Trimming at V came to 2 bases and at J to 7 bases, leaving 2 bases not matched to a gene. Germline V lookup: CDR1 SGDLS, CDR2 YYNGEE. Here the CDR3 DNA reads TGTGCCAGCAGCGTTCGGGAGGGGGAGCAGTACTTC. Translating it yields CASSVREGEQYF.

The gene calls are TRBV6-1 and TRBJ2-2; a possible D gene is TRBD2 (7 bases). V was cut by 2 bases and J by 4 bases, with 14 bases left in between. The CDR3 totals 16 residues. Germline V lookup: CDR1 MNHNS, CDR2 SASEGT. The CDR3 region has the DNA TGTGCCAGCAGTGAATGGGAGGGGGAAGGCACCGGGGAGCTGTTTTTT. Encoded protein: CASSEWEGEGTGELFF.

This clone was counted once. The chain links TRBV7-2 to TRBJ1-5; D is perhaps TRBD1 (5 bases). This CDR3 region has 15 residues. The V and J ends lost 2 bases and 3 bases respectively, with 11 bases between them. Germline lookup yields CDR1 SGHTA and CDR2 FQGNSA. The chain's CDR3 is CASSLRTGPNQPQHF. The CDR3 DNA follows: TGTGCCAGCAGCTTACGAACAGGACCCAATCAGCCCCAGCATTTT.

This chain joins TRBV11-1 and TRBJ1-2, with 8 positions matching TRBD1. This CDR3 comprises 14 residues. J was trimmed by 3 bases and V by 3 bases; bases with no gene match: 3. CDR1 and CDR2 from the germline V gene are SGHAT and FQDESV (reference sequence). Here the CDR3 DNA reads TGTGCCAGCAGCTTGATGACAGGGGACTATGGCTACACCTTC. The encoded protein is CASSLMTGDYGYTF.

The chain uses TRBV27 and TRBJ1-4; D unclear. This CDR3 spans 16 amino acids. Germline V gives CDR1 MNHEY, CDR2 SMNVEV (reference sequence). V was trimmed by 2 bases and J by 2 bases, leaving 12 bases between them. CDR3 DNA: TGTGCCAGCAGTTTAGTACGGGATTGGACTAATGAAAAACTGTTTTTT. Protein sequence: CASSLVRDWTNEKLFF.

The chain combines TRBV29-1 with TRBJ2-5; D not certain. The V gene lost 6 bases and the J gene lost 1 base, with 12 bases spanning the gap. This CDR3 has 13 residues. Germline CDR1 SQVTM, CDR2 ANQGSEA. CDR3 amino acids: CSVAPVAQETQYF. In nucleotides, the CDR3 is TGCAGCGTGGCCCCAGTGGCCCAAGAGACCCAGTACTTC. The full variable domain, rest sourced from reference TRBV29-1 and TRBJ2-5, is SAVISQKPSRDICQRGTSLTIQCQVDSQVTMMFWYRQQPGQSLTLIATANQGSEATYESGFVIDKFPISRPNLTFSTLTVSNMSPEDSSIYLCSVAPVAQETQYFGPGTRLLVL.

The rearrangement uses TRBV5-4 and TRBJ2-3, with TRBD1 as a possible D gene (6 bases). Germline CDR1 reads SGHNT; CDR2 reads YYREEE (reference sequence). Trimming cost V 4 bases and J 8 bases, with 17 bases left between them. This CDR3 has 14 amino acids. Here the CDR3 DNA reads TGTGCCAGCAGCCCTGGGGGCGACCAGGGTACGCAGTATTTT. Translated: CASSPGGDQGTQYF.

The CDR3 coding sequence is TGTGCCAGCAGCTTAGCCGCCAGGTTGGAGACCCAGTACTTC. Encoded protein: CASSLAARLETQYF. V gene TRBV11-2 combines with J gene TRBJ2-5; D uncertain. CDR1 and CDR2 (germline): SGHAT, FQNNGV. V was trimmed by 1 base and J by 5 bases, leaving 11 bases between them. The CDR3 runs 14 residues.

V usage is TRBV14 and J usage is TRBJ1-2; 9 nucleotides align to TRBD1. Unmatched junction bases numbered 3, after V lost 8 bases and J lost 8 bases. This CDR3 contains 11 residues. CDR1 and CDR2 from the germline V gene are SGHDN and FVKESK. The CDR3: CASGTGGGYTF. CDR3 sequence (DNA): TGTGCCAGCGGAACAGGGGGCGGCTACACCTTC. Complete variable domain (other parts from reference TRBV14 and TRBJ1-2): EAGVTQFPSHSVIEKGQTVTLRCDPISGHDNLYWYRRVMGKEIKFLLHFVKESKQDESGMPNNRFLAERTGGTYSTLKVQPAELEDSGVYFCASGTGGGYTFGSGTRLTVV.

The chain combines TRBV7-2 with TRBJ2-7; perhaps TRBD1 as D (6 bases). CDR3 length equals 14 residues. Trimming left V 5 bases short and J 0 bases short, with 11 bases between. Germline assignment: CDR1 SGHTA and CDR2 FQGNSA. The CDR3 sequence is CASSPDRISYEQYF. CDR3 nucleotides: TGTGCCAGCAGCCCGGACAGAATCTCCTACGAGCAGTACTTC.